Following are 30 T cell receptor beta chains from one sample sequenced in a study of regulatory T cells in long-lasting Graves disease. Relying on iRepertoire HTBI primers and Arm-PCR of CDR3 regions, the team built TCR beta libraries. TCRdb reprocessed the multiplex PCR reads with MiXCR, giving one entry per CDR3 protein. The table includes hundreds of thousands of distinct CDR3 sequences, about 15% detected once. As for time point: newly diagnosed GD, antithyroid drugs for less than 3 months. Scientists built the TCR library using RNA that was extracted from PBMCs. The same sample was also used in a study of T cells in Graves' hyperthyroidism and ophthalmopathy.

The starting material was peripheral blood mononuclear cells (PBMCs), obtained at new diagnosis, from a patient treated with antithyroid drugs. These TCRs come from a woman aged 30 to 39 with Graves disease.

The genes are TRBV20-1 and TRBJ2-7; D unresolved. CDR3 length equals 13 residues. Germline V gives CDR1 DFQATT, CDR2 SNEGSKA (reference sequence). V lost 3 bases, J lost 3 bases, and 12 bases lay in between. CDR3 bases: TGCAGTGCTAGCTTATGGGCAGACTACGAGCAGTACTTC. Translation gives CSASLWADYEQYF.

A few counts support this clonotype. The chain joins TRBV19 to TRBJ2-7, with 13 bases identical to TRBD2. This CDR3 region has 16 residues. The germline V gene has CDR1 LNHDA and CDR2 SQIVND (reference sequence). The V gene end was trimmed by 5 bases and the J gene end by 11 bases; junction bases not matched to a gene: 15. CDR3 amino acids: CASSPTPGLAGFREYF. DNA for the CDR3: TGTGCCAGTAGTCCAACCCCGGGACTAGCGGGATTCCGGGAGTACTTC.

This clonotype was counted only a few times. This sequence joins TRBV10-3 and TRBJ2-3, with 10 bases matching TRBD2. The germline gives CDR1 ENHRY, CDR2 SYGVKD. This CDR3 is built from 17 residues. J gave up 3 bases and V 4 bases, and 10 bases lay outside the gene matches. The CDR3 region is CAISGLGQREGTDTQYF. In DNA form, the CDR3 reads TGTGCCATCAGTGGATTGGGCCAGCGGGAGGGGACAGATACGCAGTATTTT.

This clonotype was counted at least ten times. This chain uses TRBV30 with TRBJ2-1, with a weak D call TRBD2 (5 bases). This CDR3 region has 14 residues. The germline gives CDR1 GTSNPN, CDR2 SVGIG (reference sequence). Trimming removed 5 bases at V and 8 bases at J, with 19 bases between. In DNA form, the CDR3 reads TGTGCCTGGGGGCTAGGCCTAGGTAGCGATGAGCAGTTCTTC. Amino acids: CAWGLGLGSDEQFF.

This clonotype was observed many times. The V and J genes are TRBV19 and TRBJ2-1, with 8 positions matching TRBD2. The trim removed 6 bases at V and 7 bases at J, leaving 8 bases unmatched. Germline lookup yields CDR1 LNHDA and CDR2 SQIVND (reference sequence). The CDR3 contains 14 residues. The CDR3: CASRQDGRGNEQFF. The CDR3 DNA reads TGTGCCAGTAGACAGGACGGGAGGGGTAATGAGCAGTTCTTC.

This clonotype has at least ten counts. The chain combines TRBV12-3 or TRBV12-4 with TRBJ1-5, with D unresolved. V was clipped by 5 bases and J by 0 bases, with 8 bases between them. The CDR3 covers 14 residues. The CDR3 is CASSPLGSNQPQHF. CDR3 in DNA: TGTGCCAGCAGTCCCCTCGGTAGCAATCAGCCCCAGCATTTT.

At least ten counts were recorded for this clonotype. The chain joins TRBV7-2 to TRBJ2-5; no reliable D call. V was clipped by 4 bases and J by 5 bases, with 11 bases between them. This CDR3 is 13 amino acids long. Germline V gives CDR1 SGHTA, CDR2 FQGNSA. The CDR3 bases are TGTGCCAGCAGCTATCAGGCGAGGGAGACCCAGTACTTC. Amino acids: CASSYQARETQYF. Full variable domain (outside the CDR3, taken from reference TRBV7-2 and TRBJ2-5): GAGVSQSPSNKVTEKGKDVELRCDPISGHTALYWYRQSLGQGLEFLIYFQGNSAPDKSGLPSDRFSAERTGGSVSTLTIQRTQQEDSAVYLCASSYQARETQYFGPGTRLLVL.

This clonotype was counted many times. The J gene is TRBJ1-3, the V gene TRBV7-9; D gene uncertain. The germline gives CDR1 SEHNR, CDR2 FQNEAQ (reference sequence). Trimming shortened V by 5 bases and J by 5 bases, and 13 bases separated the two germline ends. CDR3 length: 14 amino acids. The CDR3 spells CASSVGVTRNTIYF. CDR3 nucleotide sequence: TGTGCCAGCAGCGTTGGTGTCACCCGAAACACCATATATTTT.

This clonotype was observed a few times. CDR3 sequence: CSAWDRVPPGANVLTF. CDR3 nucleotide sequence: TGCAGTGCCTGGGACAGGGTCCCTCCTGGGGCCAACGTCCTGACTTTC. V is TRBV20-1 and J is TRBJ2-6; 9 bases line up with TRBD1. This CDR3 is 16 amino acids long. CDR1 is DFQATT, CDR2 SNEGSKA, per germline (reference sequence). V dropped 6 bases and J dropped 2; count of bases not matched to a gene: 8.

This CDR3 reads CASSTAIGYYEQYF. The CDR3 DNA follows: TGTGCCAGTAGTACCGCAATAGGTTACTACGAGCAGTACTTC. The gene calls are TRBV19 and TRBJ2-7; D gene unclear. The CDR3 loop spans 14 amino acids. The germline CDR1 and CDR2 sequences are LNHDA and SQIVND (reference sequence). V was pared by 4 bases and J by 3 bases, with 13 bases between.

This clonotype came up many times. The rearrangement uses TRBV7-3 and TRBJ2-7; 10 bases match TRBD1. Germline values: CDR1 SGHTA, CDR2 FQGTGA. J lost 2 bases, V lost 2 bases, and 3 bases had no gene match. The CDR3 has 15 amino acids. As DNA, the CDR3 is TGTGCCAGCAGCTTAGGGGGACAGGGGACCTACGAGCAGTACTTC. Its translation: CASSLGGQGTYEQYF.

This clonotype was seen at least ten times. The DNA of the CDR3 is TGTGCCAGGGAGGGGGAATCATTGAACACTGAAGCTTTCTTT. The encoded protein is CAREGESLNTEAFF. The chain employs TRBV27 and TRBJ1-1; possible D gene TRBD1, 6 bases. The CDR3 spans 14 residues. Germline V gene lookup returns CDR1 MNHEY and CDR2 SMNVEV (reference sequence). The V gene lost 9 bases and the J gene lost 0 bases, with 14 bases spanning the gap.

The chain links TRBV20-1 to TRBJ1-1; D call uncertain. Germline lookup yields CDR1 DFQATT and CDR2 SNEGSKA (reference sequence). With 4 bases removed from V and 5 bases from J, the gap between germline ends came to 8 bases. CDR3 size: 11 residues. The CDR3 sequence: CSATLWTEAFF. The CDR3 coding sequence is TGCAGTGCTACCCTTTGGACTGAAGCTTTCTTT.

This clonotype was found many times. The V gene is TRBV6-1, the J gene TRBJ1-5; the D is unclear. V was cut by 2 bases and J by 4 bases, with 9 bases left in between. Looked up from germline, CDR1 is MNHNS and CDR2 is SASEGT. This CDR3 comprises 14 residues. The CDR3 is CASSEFLGNQPQHF. CDR3 DNA sequence: TGTGCCAGCAGTGAATTTTTGGGGAATCAGCCCCAGCATTTT.

This rearrangement joins TRBV19 to TRBJ1-2, with D tentatively TRBD1 (6 bases). The germline V gene encodes CDR1 LNHDA and CDR2 SQIVND (reference sequence). This CDR3 has 16 amino acids. The germline V and J ends were trimmed by 7 bases and 3 bases, with 21 bases remaining between them. CDR3: CASNPEGQGQYYGYTF. In nucleotides, the CDR3 is TGTGCCAGTAATCCTGAGGGTCAGGGGCAATACTATGGCTACACCTTC.

The chain uses TRBV19 and TRBJ2-7; D is unclear. V gave up 3 bases and J gave up 3 bases, with 9 bases separating them. Per germline, CDR1 LNHDA and CDR2 SQIVND (reference sequence). CDR3 length equals 13 residues. The CDR3 spells CASSIDRYYEQYF. CDR3 DNA sequence: TGTGCCAGTAGTATCGACCGGTACTACGAGCAGTACTTC.

This clonotype was counted at least ten times. V usage is TRBV20-1 and J usage is TRBJ1-5, with D maybe TRBD1 (6 bases). The germline gives CDR1 DFQATT, CDR2 SNEGSKA (reference sequence). V shed 3 bases and J shed 6 bases, with 18 bases lying between them. CDR3 length: 15 residues. The CDR3 nucleotides read TGCAGTGCTAGTGGTGGACAGTCCTTCCTTCAGCCCCAGCATTTT. Its protein product is CSASGGQSFLQPQHF.

V and J are TRBV12-3 or TRBV12-4 and TRBJ1-4; D gene uncertain. V lost 4 bases to trimming and J lost 11 bases, with 17 bases between them. The CDR3 loop spans 14 amino acids. CDR3 DNA: TGTGCCAGCAGTTGGAGGGCCGATACCGAGAAACTGTTTTTT. Protein product: CASSWRADTEKLFF.

This clonotype occurred a few times. The V call is TRBV10-3, the J call TRBJ1-3, with D unresolved. In germline, CDR1 is ENHRY, CDR2 SYGVKD. The CDR3 is made up of 14 amino acids. V was pared by 5 bases and J by 2 bases, with 10 bases between. CDR3 in DNA: TGTGCCATCAGTAGAGGATCTACTGGAAACACCATATATTTT. It codes for CAISRGSTGNTIYF.

Comments on this clonotype: This sequence may be a read error, since a much larger clone differs from it by one base. The chain links TRBV28 to TRBJ1-5; TRBD1 might be the D (5 bases). The germline V gene encodes CDR1 MDHEN and CDR2 SYDVKM. The CDR3 is 15 residues long. DNA for the CDR3: TGTGCCAGCAGTCTCGGGACCGCTGGCATTCAGCCCCAGCGTTTT. This gives the protein CASSLGTAGIQPQRF.

In its sample, this clonotype was seen many times. The CDR3 DNA is TGTGCCAGCAGCCGCCGTACAGGGAAGGTTAACTATGGCTACACCTTC. It is translated as CASSRRTGKVNYGYTF. The chain has TRBV7-2 and TRBJ1-2, with D maybe TRBD1 (6 bases). This CDR3 contains 16 residues. Germline assignment: CDR1 SGHTA and CDR2 FQGNSA. The germline V and J ends were trimmed by 5 bases and 1 base, with 17 bases remaining between them.

J is TRBJ1-5 and V is TRBV24-1, with D hard to call. CDR1 is KGHDR, CDR2 SFDVKD, per germline. CDR3 length equals 15 residues. Trimming removed 3 bases at V and 0 bases at J, with 8 bases between. Written as DNA, the CDR3 is TGTGCCACCAGTGATCAGTCCAGTAGCAATCAGCCCCAGCATTTT. Amino acid sequence: CATSDQSSSNQPQHF.

There are many counts of this clonotype. The chain couples TRBV28 to TRBJ1-2, with D perhaps matching TRBD1 (6 bases). Per germline, CDR1 MDHEN and CDR2 SYDVKM. The CDR3 spans 15 residues. The V end lost 3 bases, the J end lost 4 bases, and 15 bases lay between the germline ends. The CDR3 region has the DNA TGTGCCAGCAGTTTTTCCGGGGGGCGCCTCTATGGCTACACCTTC. It yields the protein CASSFSGGRLYGYTF.

This chain connects TRBV7-9 to TRBJ1-6, with 7 bases identical to TRBD1. Germline V gene sequence: CDR1 SEHNR, CDR2 FQNEAQ (reference sequence). The CDR3 is 15 amino acids. The ends lost 6 bases at V and 5 bases at J; junction bases unmatched: 7. The CDR3 region has the DNA TGTGCCAGCAGTCTACCGGGACAGAATAATTCACCCCTCCACTTT. It translates to CASSLPGQNNSPLHF.

This clonotype was detected many times. The CDR3 loop reads CASSFLTEKQETQYF. The DNA for the CDR3 is TGTGCCAGCAGTTTCTTGACAGAAAAGCAAGAGACCCAGTACTTC. The chain has TRBV28 and TRBJ2-5, with D possibly TRBD1 on 5 matching bases. This CDR3 has 15 amino acids. Between the trimmed V and J ends, which lost 3 bases and 2 bases, there was a span of 13 bases. CDR1 MDHEN and CDR2 SYDVKM come from the germline V gene. Using reference TRBV28 and TRBJ2-5 for the parts outside the CDR3, the full variable domain is DVKVTQSSRYLVKRTGEKVFLECVQDMDHENMFWYRQDPGLGLRLIYFSYDVKMKEKGDIPEGYSVSREKKERFSLILESASTNQTSMYLCASSFLTEKQETQYFGPGTRLLVL.

This clonotype was seen repeatedly, ten times or more. The V gene is TRBV27, the J gene TRBJ1-4; the D gene is possibly TRBD1 (6 bases). Germline V gene sequence: CDR1 MNHEY, CDR2 SMNVEV (reference sequence). This CDR3 is 13 amino acids long. The V gene lost 6 bases and the J gene lost 8 bases, with 13 bases spanning the gap. As DNA, the CDR3 is TGTGCCAGCAGGGGACACGGTTACGAAAAACTGTTTTTT. As protein: CASRGHGYEKLFF.

This clonotype came up many times. The chain employs TRBV28 and TRBJ2-7; D is possibly TRBD1 (7 bases). CDR3 size: 15 residues. Germline CDR1 is MDHEN and CDR2 is SYDVKM. V lost 8 bases, J lost 0 bases, and 17 bases lay in between. The CDR3 protein is CASVDRAGLSYEQYF. The DNA of the CDR3 is TGTGCCAGCGTTGACAGGGCGGGACTCTCCTACGAGCAGTACTTC.

The chain uses TRBV24-1 and TRBJ2-1; the D is unclear. V was cut by 4 bases and J by 8 bases, with 11 bases left in between. The germline CDR1 and CDR2 sequences are KGHDR and SFDVKD. The CDR3 consists of 13 residues. CDR3 amino acids: CATSDSPSHEQFF. In DNA form, the CDR3 reads TGTGCCACCAGTGACTCCCCCAGCCATGAGCAGTTCTTC.

This clonotype was counted a few times. This chain uses TRBV11-3 with TRBJ2-7, with D unresolved. Trimming removed 5 bases at V and 3 bases at J, with 8 bases between. This CDR3 is built from 12 residues. Germline assignment: CDR1 SGHNT and CDR2 YENEEA. CDR3 region: CASSADHYEQYF. CDR3 nucleotides: TGTGCCAGCAGCGCCGACCACTACGAGCAGTACTTC.

The rearrangement uses TRBV7-9 and TRBJ2-5; TRBD1 is a possible D gene (6 bases). The germline V gene encodes CDR1 SEHNR and CDR2 FQNEAQ (reference sequence). The V gene lost 0 bases and the J gene lost 5 bases, with 22 bases spanning the gap. This CDR3 has 18 residues. CDR3 sequence: CASSLAMVRDISRETQYF. The CDR3 DNA sequence: TGTGCCAGCAGCTTAGCGATGGTCCGGGACATCTCGAGGGAGACCCAGTACTTC. The full variable domain, completed using reference TRBV7-9 and TRBJ2-5, is DTGVSQNPRHKITKRGQNVTFRCDPISEHNRLYWYRQTLGQGPEFLTYFQNEAQLEKSRLLSDRFSAERPKGSFSTLEIQRTEQGDSAMYLCASSLAMVRDISRETQYFGPGTRLLVL.